This T cell receptor beta chain was captured in a study of blood T cell repertoires in COVID-19. Original data processing: Cell counts per sample came from amplifying reference gene primers. Assay: immunoSEQ multiplex PCR; the TCRdb copy retains only in-frame clones and omits some. That table furnishes V, J and clone size, whereas the DNA furnished D and trimming. The data hold about 250,000 clones, with under 90% observed a single time. This CDR3 comprises 14 residues. V lost 3 bases and J lost 3, with 12 bases in between. Germline V gives CDR1 MNHNS, CDR2 SASEGT. The source is a woman in her 30s with acute COVID-19. The chain carries TRBV6-1 and TRBJ2-7, with D possibly being TRBD1 (5 bases). Input material: PBMCs or T cells enriched from blood (not recorded which). As DNA, the CDR3 is TGTGCCAGCAGTGATCTACAGGCCGGCTACGAGCAGTACTTC. Translation: CASSDLQAGYEQYF.